The 23 T cell receptor beta chains presented below share a single source sample, sequenced in a study of preoperative IRX-2 immunotherapy in early breast cancer. Treatment noted: preoperative locoregional IRX-2 cytokine immunotherapy. The repertoire was sequenced with immunoSEQ multiplex PCR; TCRdb's copy has only in-frame clones and lacks some. This table holds tens of thousands of clones, 90% to 95% found once. Sampling took place from a patient treated with IRX-2 immunotherapy. These receptors were obtained from a human donor with breast cancer.

The chain employs TRBV6-1 and TRBJ1-3, with D uncertain. Per the germline V gene, CDR1 is MNHNS and CDR2 is SASEGT. Trimming shortened V by 0 bases and J by 0 bases, and 6 bases separated the two germline ends. The CDR3 runs to 15 residues. The CDR3 loop reads CASSEAFFSGNTIYF. In DNA form, the CDR3 reads TGTGCCAGCAGTGAAGCGTTTTTCTCTGGAAACACCATATATTTT.

This clone was detected only once. This CDR3 reads CASSLVAGGVEQFF. As DNA, the CDR3 is TGCGCCAGCAGCTTGGTAGCAGGGGGCGTTGAGCAGTTCTTC. This rearrangement joins TRBV5-1 to TRBJ2-1, with 8 bases aligning to TRBD1. Per germline, CDR1 SGHRS and CDR2 YFSETQ. This CDR3 is built from 14 residues. With 0 bases clipped from V and 9 bases from J, the junction kept 5 bases outside the gene matches. Full variable domain (remainder filled in from reference TRBV5-1 and TRBJ2-1): KAGVTQTPRYLIKTRGQQVTLSCSPISGHRSVSWYQQTPGQGLQFLFEYFSETQRNKGNFPGRFSGRQFSNSRSEMNVSTLELGDSALYLCASSLVAGGVEQFFGPGTRLTVL.

CDR3 amino acids: CASSLKAGGSWETQYF. The CDR3 DNA reads TGTGCCAGCAGCTTAAAAGCGGGGGGGTCCTGGGAGACCCAGTACTTC. The chain couples TRBV7-3 to TRBJ2-5; TRBD2 matches at 10 bases. Germline lookup yields CDR1 SGHTA and CDR2 FQGTGA. Germline trimming cut 1 base from V and 5 bases from J; bases unmatched to any gene: 7. CDR3 length: 16 residues.

This chain links TRBV4-2 with TRBJ2-3; D is unresolved. The CDR3 runs 17 residues. Germline CDR1 and CDR2: LGHNA and YNFKEQ. The V gene lost 0 bases and the J gene lost 0 bases, with 13 bases spanning the gap. The CDR3: CASSQDPVVESTDTQYF. The CDR3 DNA reads as TGTGCCAGCAGCCAAGATCCGGTCGTAGAGAGCACAGATACGCAGTATTTT.

As concerns this clone: The limits of the CDR3 on the DNA are not certain, so only TCRdb's listed CDR3 is given. The V gene is TRBV5-1, the J gene TRBJ2-5; TRBD2 was called by the table and not checked on the DNA. Germline CDR1 and CDR2: SGHRS and YFSETQ. The CDR3 adds up to 12 amino acids, both ends counted. CDR3 residues: CASSLVGSGSNF.

The chain recombines TRBV5-6 with TRBJ1-2; D gene ambiguous. V lost 3 bases, J lost 5 bases, and 14 bases lay in between. There are 14 residues in the CDR3. Germline V gene sequence: CDR1 SGHDT, CDR2 YYEEEE. CDR3 in amino acids: CASSYGPKMYGYTF. DNA of the CDR3: TGTGCCAGCAGCTATGGCCCTAAAATGTATGGCTACACCTTC.

The chain combines TRBV9 with TRBJ1-3; tentative D call: TRBD1 (5 bases). Germline CDR1 SGDLS, CDR2 YYNGEE. V was cut by 2 bases and J by 2 bases, with 11 bases left in between. This CDR3 is 15 amino acids long. The CDR3 here is CASSVRQGTGNTIYF. In DNA, the CDR3 is TGTGCCAGCAGCGTGCGTCAGGGCACTGGAAACACCATATATTTT. Variable domain in full (rest from reference TRBV9 and TRBJ1-3): DSGVTQTPKHLITATGQRVTLRCSPRSGDLSVYWYQQSLDQGLQFLIQYYNGEERAKGNILERFSAQQFPDLHSELNLSSLELGDSALYFCASSVRQGTGNTIYFGEGSWLTVV.

V usage is TRBV15 and J usage is TRBJ2-3; D uncertain. CDR1 and CDR2 (germline): LNHNV, YYDKDF (reference sequence). The CDR3 length is 16 residues. V was pared by 2 bases and J by 2 bases, with 14 bases between. In DNA, the CDR3 is TGTGCCACCAGCAGAATTAGCCTTCATATCACAGATACGCAGTATTTT. Translating it yields CATSRISLHITDTQYF.

J is TRBJ1-1 and V is TRBV25-1; D remains unclear. The CDR3 is 15 amino acids. Trimming removed 2 bases at V and 3 bases at J, with 13 bases between. Germline CDR1 reads MGHDK; CDR2 reads SYGVNS. The CDR3 sequence: CASSELAGGDTEAFF. In DNA form, the CDR3 reads TGTGCCAGCAGTGAACTGGCTGGCGGAGACACTGAAGCTTTCTTT.

The V call is TRBV19, the J call TRBJ2-2; TRBD1 aligns across 7 bases. Germline lookup yields CDR1 LNHDA and CDR2 SQIVND (reference sequence). The ends lost 9 bases at V and 1 base at J; junction bases unmatched: 5. The CDR3 has 14 residues. The CDR3 DNA sequence: TGTGCCAGCAAAGGGGGCGGGAACACCGGGGAGCTGTTTTTT. Protein: CASKGGGNTGELFF. Full variable domain (missing parts from reference TRBV19 and TRBJ2-2): DGGITQSPKYLFRKEGQNVTLSCEQNLNHDAMYWYRQDPGQGLRLIYYSQIVNDFQKGDIAEGYSVSREKKESFPLTVTSAQKNPTAFYLCASKGGGNTGELFFGEGSRLTVL.

The chain has TRBV7-3 and TRBJ2-3; 14 bases are a match to TRBD2. The trim removed 7 bases at V and 3 bases at J, leaving 6 bases unmatched. Per germline, CDR1 SGHTA and CDR2 FQGTGA. The CDR3 spans 16 residues. CDR3 nucleotide sequence: TGTGCCAGCACCACCGGGACTAGCGGGAGTACAGATACGCAGTATTTT. This translates into CASTTGTSGSTDTQYF.

The rearrangement uses TRBV18 and TRBJ2-2; 7 bases are a match to TRBD1. This CDR3 spans 15 amino acids. Unmatched junction bases numbered 8, after V lost 2 bases and J lost 8 bases. Germline V CDR1 and CDR2: KGHSH, LQKENI. In DNA, the CDR3 is TGTGCCAGCTCACCAAGACAGGGTGCGTCTGGGGAGCTGTTTTTT. Its protein product is CASSPRQGASGELFF.

V usage is TRBV21-1 and J usage is TRBJ2-1. TRBV21-1 is a listed pseudogene. The CDR3 contains 14 residues. The CDR3 DNA reads TGTGCCAGCAGCAATCCCCGGACCACCAATGAGCAGTTCTTC. It encodes CASSNPRTTNEQFF.

The gene calls are TRBV7-9 and TRBJ1-1; 8 bases map to TRBD1. The junction had 9 bases not matched to a gene; V was cut back by 5 bases and J by 1 base. Germline V lookup: CDR1 SEHNR, CDR2 FQNEAQ (reference sequence). This CDR3 contains 16 residues. In DNA, the CDR3 is TGTGCCAGCAGCCTACAGGGGGAGGGGGGGAACACTGAAGCTTTCTTT. Its translation: CASSLQGEGGNTEAFF.

V and J are TRBV11-2 and TRBJ2-7; 8 positions match TRBD2. Trimming removed 0 bases from V and 3 bases from J; junction bases left unmatched: 4. Germline CDR1 reads SGHAT; CDR2 reads FQNNGV. This CDR3 contains 15 residues. This chain's CDR3 is CASSLELADNYEQYF. In DNA, the CDR3 is TGTGCCAGCAGCTTAGAACTAGCGGATAACTACGAGCAGTACTTC.

V usage is TRBV6-5 and J usage is TRBJ1-5; D is ambiguous. The CDR3 length is 15 residues. In germline, CDR1 is MNHEY, CDR2 SVGAGI. The V end was cut by 11 bases, the J end by 3 bases, with 20 bases between. The CDR3 region is CASGSSGETNQPQHF. DNA of the CDR3: TGTGCCTCGGGCAGCTCGGGAGAAACCAATCAGCCCCAGCATTTT.

The V gene is TRBV27, the J gene TRBJ2-7; TRBD1 might be the D (6 bases). The germline V gene encodes CDR1 MNHEY and CDR2 SMNVEV (reference sequence). The CDR3 loop spans 15 amino acids. With 4 bases removed from V and 0 bases from J, the gap between germline ends came to 13 bases. The chain's CDR3 is CASSYTGTSSYEQYF. CDR3 bases: TGTGCCAGCAGTTACACAGGGACCAGCTCCTACGAGCAGTACTTC.

This chain uses TRBV6-5 with TRBJ1-5; 10 positions agree with TRBD1. The CDR3 sequence is 15 residues long. After removal of 4 bases from V and 1 base from J, the junction contained 1 base not matched to a gene. CDR1 and CDR2 (germline): MNHEY, SVGAGI. The CDR3 reads CASSSGQGSNQPQHF. CDR3 coding DNA: TGTGCCAGCAGTTCGGGACAGGGGAGCAATCAGCCCCAGCATTTT.

The V call is TRBV11-2, the J call TRBJ1-2; no clear D. The V end lost 6 bases, the J end lost 2 bases, and 10 bases lay between the germline ends. Per germline, CDR1 SGHAT and CDR2 FQNNGV. The CDR3 totals 13 residues. CDR3 coding DNA: TGTGCCAGCAGGGCCTCGTTAAACTATGGCTACACCTTC. This sequence encodes CASRASLNYGYTF. Full variable domain (outside the CDR3, taken from reference TRBV11-2 and TRBJ1-2): EAGVAQSPRYKIIEKRQSVAFWCNPISGHATLYWYQQILGQGPKLLIQFQNNGVVDDSQLPKDRFSAERLKGVDSTLKIQPAKLEDSAVYLCASRASLNYGYTFGSGTRLTVV.

The chain uses TRBV2 and TRBJ1-4, with a possible D match to TRBD1 (5 bases). Trimming shortened V by 7 bases and J by 3 bases, and 21 bases separated the two germline ends. CDR1 is SNHLY, CDR2 FYNNEI, per germline. The CDR3 spans 17 residues. CDR3 sequence reads: CASKEAYRSKPNEKLFF. CDR3 bases: TGTGCCAGCAAGGAAGCCTACAGGAGTAAGCCTAATGAAAAACTGTTTTTT.

The CDR3 is CASSAPRRTSEEGTDTQYF. CDR3 nucleotide sequence: TGTGCCAGCAGCGCACCCCGGCGGACTAGCGAGGAAGGAACAGATACGCAGTATTTT. This chain joins TRBV9 and TRBJ2-3; TRBD2 matches 9 bases. Germline V gene sequence: CDR1 SGDLS, CDR2 YYNGEE. This CDR3 comprises 19 residues. J gave up 3 bases and V 3 bases, and 17 bases lay outside the gene matches.

The gene calls are TRBV14 and TRBJ1-1; D gene unclear. V gave up 8 bases and J gave up 1 base, with 17 bases separating them. This CDR3 comprises 15 residues. Germline CDR1 SGHDN, CDR2 FVKESK. The CDR3 here is CASEEQTLSNTEAFF. The DNA of the CDR3 is TGTGCCAGCGAAGAACAGACCCTCTCGAACACTGAAGCTTTCTTT. Full variable domain (rest looked up from reference TRBV14 and TRBJ1-1): EAGVTQFPSHSVIEKGQTVTLRCDPISGHDNLYWYRRVMGKEIKFLLHFVKESKQDESGMPNNRFLAERTGGTYSTLKVQPAELEDSGVYFCASEEQTLSNTEAFFGQGTRLTVV.

The chain joins TRBV5-1 to TRBJ2-7, with D maybe TRBD1 (5 bases). Trimming shortened V by 0 bases and J by 8 bases, and 9 bases separated the two germline ends. The germline V gene encodes CDR1 SGHRS and CDR2 YFSETQ. The CDR3 is 12 amino acids. CDR3 residues: CASSLGQGKQYF. CDR3 DNA sequence: TGCGCCAGCAGCTTGGGTCAGGGCAAGCAGTACTTC.